This T cell receptor beta chain was found in a study of blood T cell repertoires in COVID-19. Background on the study: From the United States, Italy and Spain came samples of acute and convalescent COVID-19. T cells, B-cell-depleted T cells, or PBMCs provided the cDNA or gDNA that served as material.

The V end lost 8 bases, the J end lost 5 bases, and 30 bases lay between the germline ends. Germline loops: CDR1 GTSNPN, CDR2 SVGIG (reference sequence). This CDR3 is built from 17 residues. Assay used: immunoSEQ multiplex PCR; TCRdb lists only in-frame clones, some missing. The table includes some 300,000 clones, approximately 88% detected once. J is TRBJ1-2 and V is TRBV30; the D gene is possibly TRBD1 (5 bases). The receptor's source is a woman between 25 and 40 years old who had recovered from COVID-19. The sequenced sample was PBMCs or T cells enriched from blood (not recorded which). The CDR3 protein is CALPSEGRYGFGYGYTF. CDR3 nucleotides: TGTGCCCTCCCCTCGGAGGGACGGTACGGGTTTGGGTATGGCTACACCTTC.